The sequence of this T cell receptor beta chain was determined in a study of Graves' ophthalmopathy and Graves' hyperthyroidism. The study amplified TCR beta CDR3 regions using RNA transcripts. The authors performed first-round RT-PCR with HTBI primers and then a second-round multiplex PCR. TCRdb independently ran MiXCR on the multiplex PCR reads; one entry per CDR3 protein. There are about 220,000 distinct CDR3 sequences in the sample; roughly a fifth occur only once, and roughly 39% lies in the top ten. CDR1 GTSNPN and CDR2 SVGIG come from the germline V gene (reference sequence). V lost 0 bases and J lost 5; bases outside the gene matches: 9. The CDR3 extends over 16 amino acids. The source of the PBMCs was 8 to 10 ml of fresh peripheral blood.

This chain joins TRBV30 and TRBJ2-5, with 10 bases lining up with TRBD1. The sequenced sample consisted of peripheral blood. This sequence was found in a woman in her fifties or sixties with Graves' ophthalmopathy. This chain's CDR3 is CAWSVPHDRGLETQYF. The DNA for the CDR3 is TGTGCCTGGAGTGTGCCCCATGACAGGGGGCTGGAGACCCAGTACTTC.